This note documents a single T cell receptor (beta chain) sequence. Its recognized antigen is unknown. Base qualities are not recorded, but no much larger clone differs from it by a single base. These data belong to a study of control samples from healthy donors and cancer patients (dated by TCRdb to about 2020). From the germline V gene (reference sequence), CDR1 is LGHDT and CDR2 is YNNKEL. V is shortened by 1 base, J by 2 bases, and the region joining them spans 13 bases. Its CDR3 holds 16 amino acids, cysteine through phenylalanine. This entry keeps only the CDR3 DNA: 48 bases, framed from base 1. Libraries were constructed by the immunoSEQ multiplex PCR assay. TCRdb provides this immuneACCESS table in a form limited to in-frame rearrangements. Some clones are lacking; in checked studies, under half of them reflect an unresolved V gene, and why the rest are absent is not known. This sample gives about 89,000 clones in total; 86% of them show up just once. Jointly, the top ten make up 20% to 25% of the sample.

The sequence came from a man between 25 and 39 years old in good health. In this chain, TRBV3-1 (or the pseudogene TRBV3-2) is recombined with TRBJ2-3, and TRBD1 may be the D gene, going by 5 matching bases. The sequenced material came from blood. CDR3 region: CASSQVYGAITDTQYF. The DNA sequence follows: TGTGCCAGCAGCCAAGTATATGGGGCGATCACAGATACGCAGTATTTT.